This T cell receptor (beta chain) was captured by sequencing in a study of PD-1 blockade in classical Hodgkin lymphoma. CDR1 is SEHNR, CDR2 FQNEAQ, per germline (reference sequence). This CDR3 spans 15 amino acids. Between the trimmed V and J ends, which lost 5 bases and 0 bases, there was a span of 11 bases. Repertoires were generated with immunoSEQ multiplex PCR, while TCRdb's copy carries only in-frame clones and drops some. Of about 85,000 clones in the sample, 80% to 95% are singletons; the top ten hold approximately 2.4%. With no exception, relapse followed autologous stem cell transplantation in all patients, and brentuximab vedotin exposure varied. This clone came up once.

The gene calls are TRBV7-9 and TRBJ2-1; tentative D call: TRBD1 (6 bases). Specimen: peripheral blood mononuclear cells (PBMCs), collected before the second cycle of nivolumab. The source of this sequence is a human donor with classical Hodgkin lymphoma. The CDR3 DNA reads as TGTGCCAGCAGCGGAACAGGGAGCTCCTACAATGAGCAGTTCTTC. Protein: CASSGTGSSYNEQFF.